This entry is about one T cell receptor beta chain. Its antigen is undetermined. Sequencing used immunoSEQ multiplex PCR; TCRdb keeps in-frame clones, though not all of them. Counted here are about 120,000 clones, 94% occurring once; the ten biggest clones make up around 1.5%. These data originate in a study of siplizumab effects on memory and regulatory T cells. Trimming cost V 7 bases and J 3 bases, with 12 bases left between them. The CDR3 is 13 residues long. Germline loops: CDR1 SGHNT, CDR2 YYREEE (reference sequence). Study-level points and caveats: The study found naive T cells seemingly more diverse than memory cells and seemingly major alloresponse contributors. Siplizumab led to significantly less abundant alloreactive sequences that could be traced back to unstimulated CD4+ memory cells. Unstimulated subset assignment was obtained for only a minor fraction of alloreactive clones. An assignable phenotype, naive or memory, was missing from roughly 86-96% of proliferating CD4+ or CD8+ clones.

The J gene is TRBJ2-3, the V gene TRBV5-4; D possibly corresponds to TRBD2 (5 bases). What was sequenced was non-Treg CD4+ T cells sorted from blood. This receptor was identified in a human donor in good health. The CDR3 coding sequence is TGTGCCAGCGGGAGAGCGCCGACAGATACGCAGTATTTT. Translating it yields CASGRAPTDTQYF.